What follows is one T cell receptor beta chain and its context. Its target is not known. The data stem from a study of CD8+ T cells in alopecia areata. Overall study: For the treated group, dosing was oral tofacitinib at 5 to 10 mg twice daily. Patients in the study were on tofacitinib for 6 to 18 months, then off it for 6 months.

Study-level findings and limits: Patients showed less clear TCR sequence sharing than mice, possibly partly because of HLA diversity. Scalp sample data also include resident alphabeta T cells from normal skin.

CDR1 and CDR2 from the germline V gene are SNHLY and FYNNEI. CDR3 length: 15 amino acids. With 3 bases clipped from V and 5 bases from J, the junction kept 7 bases outside the gene matches. Sequencing templates came from extracted RNA that was reverse transcribed into cDNA. Profiling relied on immunoSEQ multiplex PCR, and the TCRdb table lists in-frame clones only, not all of them. In the table there are 120,000 to 150,000 clones, around 86% of which are singletons. Regarding treatment: oral pan-JAK inhibitor, 5-10 mg twice daily. The sequence came from a human donor with alopecia areata. The V call is TRBV2, the J call TRBJ1-2; 9 positions match TRBD1. Sequenced here: CD8+ T cells sorted from blood, sampled at week 4, from a patient treated with tofacitinib. The DNA for the CDR3 is TGTGCCAGCAGTGAGGGGGACAGGGTTGATTATGGCTACACCTTC. This codes for CASSEGDRVDYGYTF. The whole variable domain, remainder taken from reference TRBV2 and TRBJ1-2, is EPEVTQTPSHQVTQMGQEVILRCVPISNHLYFYWYRQILGQKVEFLVSFYNNEISEKSEIFDDQFSVERPDGSNFTLKIRSTKLEDSAMYFCASSEGDRVDYGYTFGSGTRLTVV.